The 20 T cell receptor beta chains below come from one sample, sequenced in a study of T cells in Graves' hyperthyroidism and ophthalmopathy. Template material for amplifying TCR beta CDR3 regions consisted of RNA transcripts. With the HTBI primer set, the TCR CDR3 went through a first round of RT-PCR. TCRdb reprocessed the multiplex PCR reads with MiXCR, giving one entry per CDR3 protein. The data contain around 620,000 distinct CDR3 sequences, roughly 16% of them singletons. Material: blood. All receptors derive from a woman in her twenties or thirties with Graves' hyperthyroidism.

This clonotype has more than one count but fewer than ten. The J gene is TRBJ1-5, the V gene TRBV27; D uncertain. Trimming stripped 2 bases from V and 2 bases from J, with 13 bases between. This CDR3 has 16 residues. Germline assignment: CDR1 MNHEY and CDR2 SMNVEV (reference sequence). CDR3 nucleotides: TGTGCCAGCAGTTTAGTGGCCCCCGTCGGCAATCAGCCCCAGCATTTT. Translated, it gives CASSLVAPVGNQPQHF.

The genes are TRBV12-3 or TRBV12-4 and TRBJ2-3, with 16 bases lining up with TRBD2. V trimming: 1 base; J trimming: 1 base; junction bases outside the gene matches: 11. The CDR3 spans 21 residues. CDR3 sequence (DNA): TGTGCCAGCAGTTTAGTATATGGGACTAGCGGGAGGGCGACGGGCACAGATACGCAGTATTTT. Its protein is CASSLVYGTSGRATGTDTQYF.

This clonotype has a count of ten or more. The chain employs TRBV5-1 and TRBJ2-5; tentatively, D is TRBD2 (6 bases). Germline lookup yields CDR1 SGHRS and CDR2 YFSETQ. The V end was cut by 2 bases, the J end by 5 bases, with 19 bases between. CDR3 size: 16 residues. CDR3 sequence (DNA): TGCGCCAGCAGCTTCCAACAGAACGGGGCGGGGGAGACCCAGTACTTC. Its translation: CASSFQQNGAGETQYF.

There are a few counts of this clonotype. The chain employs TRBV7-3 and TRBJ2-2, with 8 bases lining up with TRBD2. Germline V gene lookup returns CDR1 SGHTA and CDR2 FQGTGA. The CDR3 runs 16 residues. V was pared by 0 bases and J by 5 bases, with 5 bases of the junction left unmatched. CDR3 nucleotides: TGTGCCAGCAGCTTAACGGGAGCTAGCGGGACCGGGGAGCTGTTTTTT. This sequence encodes CASSLTGASGTGELFF.

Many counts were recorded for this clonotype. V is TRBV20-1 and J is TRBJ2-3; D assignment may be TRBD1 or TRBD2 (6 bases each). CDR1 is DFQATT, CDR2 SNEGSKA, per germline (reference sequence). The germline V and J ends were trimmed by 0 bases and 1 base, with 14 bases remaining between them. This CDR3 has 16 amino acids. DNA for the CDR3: TGCAGTGCTAGAGATGCCGGGGGCGTTGGCACAGATACGCAGTATTTT. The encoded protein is CSARDAGGVGTDTQYF.

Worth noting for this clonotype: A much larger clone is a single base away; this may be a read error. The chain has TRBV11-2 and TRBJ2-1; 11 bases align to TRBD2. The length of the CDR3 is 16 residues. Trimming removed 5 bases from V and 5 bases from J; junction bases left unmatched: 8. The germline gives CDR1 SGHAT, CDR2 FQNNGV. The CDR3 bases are TGTGCCAGCAGCCAAACCATAGCGGGAGGGAACAATGAGCAGTTCTTC. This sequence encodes CASSQTIAGGNNEQFF.

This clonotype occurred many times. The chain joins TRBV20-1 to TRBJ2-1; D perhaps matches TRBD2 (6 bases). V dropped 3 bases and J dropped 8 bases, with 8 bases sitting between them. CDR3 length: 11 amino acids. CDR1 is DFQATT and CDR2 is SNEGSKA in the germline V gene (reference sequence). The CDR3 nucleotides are TGCAGTGCTAGGACTAGGCATGAGCAGTTCTTC. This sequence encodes CSARTRHEQFF.

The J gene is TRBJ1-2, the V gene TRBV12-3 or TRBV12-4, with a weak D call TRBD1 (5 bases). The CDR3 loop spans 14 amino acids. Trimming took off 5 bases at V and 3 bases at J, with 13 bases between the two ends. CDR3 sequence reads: CASSPPTDHYGYTF. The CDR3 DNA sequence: TGTGCCAGCAGTCCCCCGACAGACCACTATGGCTACACCTTC.

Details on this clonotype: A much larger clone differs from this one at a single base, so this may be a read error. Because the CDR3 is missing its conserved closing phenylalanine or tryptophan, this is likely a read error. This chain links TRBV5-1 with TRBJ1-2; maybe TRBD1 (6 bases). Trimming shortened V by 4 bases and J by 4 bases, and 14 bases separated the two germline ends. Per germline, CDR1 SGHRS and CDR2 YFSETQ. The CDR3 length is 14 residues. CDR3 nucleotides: TGCGCCAGCAGCAAGACGGACAGCCCCTATGGCTACACCCTC. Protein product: CASSKTDSPYGYTL.

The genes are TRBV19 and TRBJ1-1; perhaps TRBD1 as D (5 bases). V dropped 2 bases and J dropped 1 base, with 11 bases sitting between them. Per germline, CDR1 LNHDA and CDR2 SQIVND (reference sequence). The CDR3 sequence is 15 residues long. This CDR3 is CASSISLGGNTEAFF. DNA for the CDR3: TGTGCCAGTAGTATATCTTTGGGGGGGAACACTGAAGCTTTCTTT.

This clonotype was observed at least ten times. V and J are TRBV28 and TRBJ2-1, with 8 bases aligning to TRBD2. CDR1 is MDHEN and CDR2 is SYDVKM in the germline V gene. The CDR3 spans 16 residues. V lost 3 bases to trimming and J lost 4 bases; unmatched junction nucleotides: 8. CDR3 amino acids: CASSFIRASGYNEQFF. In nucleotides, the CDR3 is TGTGCCAGCAGTTTTATCCGGGCTAGCGGGTACAATGAGCAGTTCTTC.

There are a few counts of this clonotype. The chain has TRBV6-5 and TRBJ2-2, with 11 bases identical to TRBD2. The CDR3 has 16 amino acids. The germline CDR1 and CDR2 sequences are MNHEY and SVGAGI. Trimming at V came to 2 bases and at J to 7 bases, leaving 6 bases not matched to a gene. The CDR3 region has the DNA TGTGCCAGCAGTTACGTACTAGCGGGAGATATCGGGGAGCTGTTTTTT. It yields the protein CASSYVLAGDIGELFF.

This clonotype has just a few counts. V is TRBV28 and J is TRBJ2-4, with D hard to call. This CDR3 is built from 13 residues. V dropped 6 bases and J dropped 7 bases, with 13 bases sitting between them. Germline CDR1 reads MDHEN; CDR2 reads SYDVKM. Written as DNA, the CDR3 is TGTGCCAGCAGGCAAGGCCCTGGGAACATTCAGTACTTC. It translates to CASRQGPGNIQYF.

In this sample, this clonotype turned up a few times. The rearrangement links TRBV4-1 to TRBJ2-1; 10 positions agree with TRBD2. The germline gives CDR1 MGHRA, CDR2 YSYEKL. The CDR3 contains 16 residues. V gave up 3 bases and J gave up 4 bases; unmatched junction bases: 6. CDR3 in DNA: TGCGCCAGCAGCCAGCTAGCGGGAGTAACTTACAATGAGCAGTTCTTC. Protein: CASSQLAGVTYNEQFF.

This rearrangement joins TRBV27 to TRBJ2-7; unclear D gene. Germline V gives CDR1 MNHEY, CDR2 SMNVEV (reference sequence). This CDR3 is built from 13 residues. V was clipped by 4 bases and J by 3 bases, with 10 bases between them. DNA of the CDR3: TGTGCCAGCAGTTATTCGTCGGACTACGAGCAGTACTTC. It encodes CASSYSSDYEQYF.

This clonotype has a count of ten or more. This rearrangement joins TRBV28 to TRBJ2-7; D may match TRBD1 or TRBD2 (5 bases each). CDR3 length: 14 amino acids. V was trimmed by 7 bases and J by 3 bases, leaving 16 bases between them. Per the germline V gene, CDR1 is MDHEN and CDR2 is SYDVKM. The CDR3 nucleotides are TGTGCCAGCACCTGGGGGTCGCAGAACTACGAGCAGTACTTC. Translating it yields CASTWGSQNYEQYF.

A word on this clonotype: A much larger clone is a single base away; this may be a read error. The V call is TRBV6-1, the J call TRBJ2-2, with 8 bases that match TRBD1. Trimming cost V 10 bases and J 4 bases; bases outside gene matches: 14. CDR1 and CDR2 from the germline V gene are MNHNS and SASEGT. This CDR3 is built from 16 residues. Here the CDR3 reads CANTNRQGSSTGELFF. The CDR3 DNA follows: TGTGCCAACACAAATAGACAGGGGTCGAGCACCGGGGAGCTGTTTTTT.

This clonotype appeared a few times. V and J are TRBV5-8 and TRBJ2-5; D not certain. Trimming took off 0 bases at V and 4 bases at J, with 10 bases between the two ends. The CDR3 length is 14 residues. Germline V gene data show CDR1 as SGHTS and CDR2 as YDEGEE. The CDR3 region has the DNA TGTGCCAGCAGCTTGGTGTTTACGGGAGAGACCCAGTACTTC. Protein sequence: CASSLVFTGETQYF.

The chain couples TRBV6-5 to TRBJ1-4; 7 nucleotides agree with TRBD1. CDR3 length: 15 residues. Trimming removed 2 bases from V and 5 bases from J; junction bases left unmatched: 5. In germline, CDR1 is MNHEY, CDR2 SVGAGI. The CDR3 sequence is CASSYGTARNEKLFF. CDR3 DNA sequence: TGTGCCAGCAGTTACGGGACAGCGAGAAATGAAAAACTGTTTTTT.

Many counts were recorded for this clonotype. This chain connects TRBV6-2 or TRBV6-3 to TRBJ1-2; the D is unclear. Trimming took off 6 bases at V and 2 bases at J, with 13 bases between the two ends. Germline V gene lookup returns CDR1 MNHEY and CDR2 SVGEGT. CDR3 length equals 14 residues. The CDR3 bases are TGTGCCAGCAGAGCCGCGCCAGGCAACTATGGCTACACCTTC. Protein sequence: CASRAAPGNYGYTF.